This TCR beta chain was observed in a study of OX40 agonist ivuxolimab in advanced cancers. Turning to the study itself: Among those enrolled, mean age was approximately 60 years (range about 23 to 85) and 75% to 90% were male.

Germline V CDR1 and CDR2: MNHNY, SVGAGI (reference sequence). With V trimmed by 5 bases and J by 8 bases, 14 bases remained unmatched. The length of the CDR3 is 15 residues. The repertoire was sequenced with immunoSEQ multiplex PCR; TCRdb's copy has only in-frame clones and lacks some. The profile shows 20,000 to 25,000 clones, around 72% of them singletons. This receptor was obtained from an adult with an advanced solid tumor such as melanoma, head and neck, liver or kidney cancer. The sequencing used CD4+ or CD8+ T cells sorted from blood, collected in a trial of the OX40 agonist ivuxolimab. The V gene is TRBV6-6, the J gene TRBJ1-2; 7 bases match TRBD1. The CDR3 bases are TGTGCCAGCAGTCCCCCCGAGACAGGGTCAAGAGGCTACACCTTC. Translated: CASSPPETGSRGYTF.